This T cell receptor (beta chain) appears in the sequencing data of a study of T cell repertoires in cytomegalovirus infection (dated by TCRdb to about 2019). Study-wide context: Donor HLA type was relevant to the analysis, because carriage of CMV infection together with the matching HLA type was indicated by public TCR beta signatures.

On the study overall, not on this receptor specifically: Carriers of CMV infection plus the relevant HLA type were discriminated by the cumulative frequency of public TCR beta family members in the study cohort and in an independent approximately 350-donor cohort. In the ex vivo response, HLA-C-restricted CMV-specific TCR beta clonotypes were dominant, and in two of eight donors the single most frequent clonotype came from this HLA-C-restricted group.

From the cysteine up to the phenylalanine, the CDR3 has a length of 12 residues. The only DNA kept is the CDR3, 36 bases in frame from the first base. Taken from the germline V gene (reference sequence), the CDR1 and CDR2 loops are DFQATT and SNEGSKA. The reads were generated on an Illumina HiSeq 1500. The raw public reads went through TCRdb reprocessing: fastp at Q25, MiXCR clone calling, in-frame beta chains kept. One record per CDR3 amino acid sequence lists the most common genes and DNA. The sample table contains 200,000 to 300,000 distinct CDR3 sequences; only one count was recorded for approximately 14% of them. The top ten constitute 8.8% of the sample. With respect to this clonotype: This clone's antigen is unknown. No qualities accompany the bases; no much larger clone lies one base away.

What was sequenced was PBMCs. This chain joins TRBV20-1 to TRBJ2-7, and TRBD1 aligns with 8 junction nucleotides. This TCR derives from a human donor in good health (CMV status not recorded). Some clones in this sample may be carry-over from other donors' samples. The CDR3 loop reads CTAPDRGYEQYF. The nucleotides read TGCACTGCGCCAGACAGGGGATACGAGCAGTACTTC.